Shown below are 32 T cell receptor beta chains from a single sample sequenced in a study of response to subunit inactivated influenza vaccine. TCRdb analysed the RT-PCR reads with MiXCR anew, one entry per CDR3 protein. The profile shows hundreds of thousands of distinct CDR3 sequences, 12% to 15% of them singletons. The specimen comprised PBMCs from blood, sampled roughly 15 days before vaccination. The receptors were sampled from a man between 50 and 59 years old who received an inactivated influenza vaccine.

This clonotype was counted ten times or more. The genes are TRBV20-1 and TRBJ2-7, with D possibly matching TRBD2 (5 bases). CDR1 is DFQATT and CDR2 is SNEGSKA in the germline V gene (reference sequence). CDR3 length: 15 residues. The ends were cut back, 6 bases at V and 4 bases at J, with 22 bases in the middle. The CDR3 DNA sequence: TGCAGTGCCCCATTTGTTTGGGCTTCGGGATACGAGCAGTACTTC. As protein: CSAPFVWASGYEQYF.

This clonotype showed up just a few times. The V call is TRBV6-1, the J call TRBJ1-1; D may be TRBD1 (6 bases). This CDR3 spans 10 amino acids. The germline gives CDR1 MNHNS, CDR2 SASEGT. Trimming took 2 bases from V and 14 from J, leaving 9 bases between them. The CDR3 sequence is CASSERGGFF. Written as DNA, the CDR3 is TGTGCCAGCAGTGAACGTGGGGGCTTCTTT.

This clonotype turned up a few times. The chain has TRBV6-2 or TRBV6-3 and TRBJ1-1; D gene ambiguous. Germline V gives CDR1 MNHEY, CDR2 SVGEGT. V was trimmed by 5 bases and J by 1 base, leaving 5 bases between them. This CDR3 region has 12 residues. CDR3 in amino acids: CASSDPNTEAFF. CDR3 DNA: TGTGCCAGCAGTGACCCGAACACTGAAGCTTTCTTT.

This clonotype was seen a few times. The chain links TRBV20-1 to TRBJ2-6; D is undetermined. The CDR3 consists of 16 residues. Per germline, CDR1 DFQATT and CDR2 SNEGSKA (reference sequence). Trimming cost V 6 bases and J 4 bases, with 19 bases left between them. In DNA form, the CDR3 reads TGCAGTGCCCCGGGCTGGGGAAGTGACGGGGCCAACGTCCTGACTTTC. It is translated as CSAPGWGSDGANVLTF.

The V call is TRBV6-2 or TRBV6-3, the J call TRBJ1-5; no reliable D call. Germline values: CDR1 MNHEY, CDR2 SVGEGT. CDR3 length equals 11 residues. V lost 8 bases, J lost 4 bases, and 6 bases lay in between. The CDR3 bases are TGTGCCAGCGGAATAAATCAGCCCCAGCATTTT. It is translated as CASGINQPQHF.

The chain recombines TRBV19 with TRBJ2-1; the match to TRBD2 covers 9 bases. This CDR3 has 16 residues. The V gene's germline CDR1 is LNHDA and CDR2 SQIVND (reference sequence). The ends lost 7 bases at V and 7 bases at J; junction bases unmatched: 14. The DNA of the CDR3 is TGTGCCAGTAAGGAGTTCGTCAGCGGGAGGTTGAATGAGCAGTTCTTC. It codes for CASKEFVSGRLNEQFF.

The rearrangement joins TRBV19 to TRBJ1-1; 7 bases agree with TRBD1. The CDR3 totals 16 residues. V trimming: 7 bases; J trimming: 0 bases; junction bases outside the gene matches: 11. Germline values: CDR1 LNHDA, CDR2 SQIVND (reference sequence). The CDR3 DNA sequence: TGTGCCAGTAAGAAATGGGCAGGGGGATTGAACACTGAAGCTTTCTTT. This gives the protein CASKKWAGGLNTEAFF.

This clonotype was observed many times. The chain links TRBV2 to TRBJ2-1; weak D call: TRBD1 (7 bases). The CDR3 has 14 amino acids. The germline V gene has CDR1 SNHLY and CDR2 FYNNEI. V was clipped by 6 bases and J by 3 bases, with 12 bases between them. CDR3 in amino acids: CASREGAHYNEQFF. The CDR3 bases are TGTGCCAGCAGGGAGGGGGCCCACTACAATGAGCAGTTCTTC.

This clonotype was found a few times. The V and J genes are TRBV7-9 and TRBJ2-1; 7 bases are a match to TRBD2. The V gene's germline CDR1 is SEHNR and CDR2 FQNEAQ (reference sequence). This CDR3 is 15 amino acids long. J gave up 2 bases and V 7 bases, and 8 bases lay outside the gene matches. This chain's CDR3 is CASILTSSTYNEQFF. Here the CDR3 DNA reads TGTGCCAGCATCCTGACTAGCTCCACCTACAATGAGCAGTTCTTC.

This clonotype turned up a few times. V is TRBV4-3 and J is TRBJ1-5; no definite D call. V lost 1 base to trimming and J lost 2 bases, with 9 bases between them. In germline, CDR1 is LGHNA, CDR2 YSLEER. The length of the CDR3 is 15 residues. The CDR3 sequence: CASSQVFGGNQPQHF. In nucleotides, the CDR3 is TGCGCCAGCAGCCAAGTATTTGGGGGCAATCAGCCCCAGCATTTT.

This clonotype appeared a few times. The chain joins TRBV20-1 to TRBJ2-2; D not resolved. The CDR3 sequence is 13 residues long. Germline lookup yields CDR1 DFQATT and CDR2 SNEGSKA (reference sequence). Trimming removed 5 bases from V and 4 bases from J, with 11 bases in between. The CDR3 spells CSAGVMGTGELFF. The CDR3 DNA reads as TGCAGTGCTGGGGTGATGGGCACCGGGGAGCTGTTTTTT.

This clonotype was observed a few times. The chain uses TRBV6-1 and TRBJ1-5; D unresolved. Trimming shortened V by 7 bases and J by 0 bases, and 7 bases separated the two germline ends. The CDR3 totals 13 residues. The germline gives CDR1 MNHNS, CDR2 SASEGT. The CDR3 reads CASNPTSNQPQHF. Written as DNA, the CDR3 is TGTGCCAGCAATCCGACTAGCAATCAGCCCCAGCATTTT.

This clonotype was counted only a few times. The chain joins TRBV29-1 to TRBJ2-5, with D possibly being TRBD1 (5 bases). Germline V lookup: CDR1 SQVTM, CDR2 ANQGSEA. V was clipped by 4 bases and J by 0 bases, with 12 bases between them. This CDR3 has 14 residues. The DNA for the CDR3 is TGCAGCGTTGGACAGCCAGGGTACCAAGAGACCCAGTACTTC. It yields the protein CSVGQPGYQETQYF.

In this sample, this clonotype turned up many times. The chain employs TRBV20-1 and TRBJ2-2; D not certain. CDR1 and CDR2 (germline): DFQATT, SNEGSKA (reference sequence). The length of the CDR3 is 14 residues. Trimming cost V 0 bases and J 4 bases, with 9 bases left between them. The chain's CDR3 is CSARDGYATGELFF. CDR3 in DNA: TGCAGTGCTAGAGATGGCTACGCCACCGGGGAGCTGTTTTTT.

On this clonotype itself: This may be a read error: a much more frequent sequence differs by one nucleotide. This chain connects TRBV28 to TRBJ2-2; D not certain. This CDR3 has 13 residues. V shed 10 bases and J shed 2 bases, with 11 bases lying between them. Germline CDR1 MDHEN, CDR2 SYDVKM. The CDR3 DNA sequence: TGTGCCACCCCGGAACCTAACACCGGGGAGCTGTTTTTT. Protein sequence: CATPEPNTGELFF.

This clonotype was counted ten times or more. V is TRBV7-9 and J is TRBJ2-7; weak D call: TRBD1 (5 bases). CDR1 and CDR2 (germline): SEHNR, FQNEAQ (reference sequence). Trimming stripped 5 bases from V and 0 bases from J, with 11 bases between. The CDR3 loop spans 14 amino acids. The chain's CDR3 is CASSDRQSSYEQYF. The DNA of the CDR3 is TGTGCCAGCAGCGACCGACAGAGCTCCTACGAGCAGTACTTC. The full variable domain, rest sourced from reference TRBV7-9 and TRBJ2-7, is DTGVSQNPRHKITKRGQNVTFRCDPISEHNRLYWYRQTLGQGPEFLTYFQNEAQLEKSRLLSDRFSAERPKGSFSTLEIQRTEQGDSAMYLCASSDRQSSYEQYFGPGTRLTVT.

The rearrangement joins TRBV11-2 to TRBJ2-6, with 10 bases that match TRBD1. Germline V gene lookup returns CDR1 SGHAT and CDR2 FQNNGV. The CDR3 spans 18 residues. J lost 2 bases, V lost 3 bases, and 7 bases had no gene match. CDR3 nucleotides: TGTGCCAGCAGCTTGACCGGGACAGGGGTGCCTGGGGCCAACGTCCTGACTTTC. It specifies CASSLTGTGVPGANVLTF.

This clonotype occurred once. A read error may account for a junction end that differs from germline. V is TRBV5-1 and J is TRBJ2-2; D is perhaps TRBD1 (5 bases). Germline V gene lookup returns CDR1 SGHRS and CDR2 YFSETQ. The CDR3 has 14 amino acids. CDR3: CASTLDITTGELFF. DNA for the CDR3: TGCGCCAGCACCTTGGACATCACGACCGGGGAGCTGTTTTTT.

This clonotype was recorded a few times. The CDR3 loop reads CASSRETTYEQYF. The CDR3, as DNA: TGTGCCAGCTCTCGGGAGACTACGTACGAGCAGTACTTC. The V gene is TRBV18, the J gene TRBJ2-7; tentatively, D is TRBD2 (6 bases). The CDR3 spans 13 residues. CDR1 and CDR2 (germline): KGHSH, LQKENI. V was trimmed by 6 bases and J by 4 bases, leaving 13 bases between them. The variable domain in full, with the rest retrieved from reference TRBV18 and TRBJ2-7, is NAGVMQNPRHLVRRRGQEARLRCSPMKGHSHVYWYRQLPEEGLKFMVYLQKENIIDESGMPKERFSAEFPKEGPSILRIQQVVRGDSAAYFCASSRETTYEQYFGPGTRLTVT.

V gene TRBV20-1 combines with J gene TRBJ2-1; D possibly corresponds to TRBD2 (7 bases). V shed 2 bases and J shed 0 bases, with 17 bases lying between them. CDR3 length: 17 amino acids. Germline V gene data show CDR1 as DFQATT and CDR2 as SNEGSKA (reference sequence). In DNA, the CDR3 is TGCAGTGCTAGACGGGGGCTAGCGGAAAGCTCCTACAATGAGCAGTTCTTC. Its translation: CSARRGLAESSYNEQFF.

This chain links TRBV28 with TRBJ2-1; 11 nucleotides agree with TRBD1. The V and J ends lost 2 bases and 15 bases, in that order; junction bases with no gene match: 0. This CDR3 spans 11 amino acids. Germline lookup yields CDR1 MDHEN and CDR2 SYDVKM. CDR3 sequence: CASSLGQGAFF. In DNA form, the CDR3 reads TGTGCCAGCAGTTTAGGACAGGGGGCGTTCTTC.

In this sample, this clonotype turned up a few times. The CDR3 nucleotides are TGCGCCAGCAGCTTTCCAGGGGGACAGACTGAAGCTTTCTTT. Encoded protein: CASSFPGGQTEAFF. The V and J genes are TRBV5-1 and TRBJ1-1, with TRBD1 matching over 7 bases. Trimming at V came to 2 bases and at J to 5 bases, leaving 6 bases not matched to a gene. This CDR3 has 14 amino acids. Germline CDR1 and CDR2: SGHRS and YFSETQ.

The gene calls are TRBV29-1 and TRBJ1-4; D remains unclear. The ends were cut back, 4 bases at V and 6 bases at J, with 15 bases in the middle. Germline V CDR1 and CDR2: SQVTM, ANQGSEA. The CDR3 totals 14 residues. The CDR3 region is CSVVLLGRDEKLFF. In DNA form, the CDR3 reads TGCAGCGTTGTCCTGCTGGGTAGGGATGAAAAACTGTTTTTT.

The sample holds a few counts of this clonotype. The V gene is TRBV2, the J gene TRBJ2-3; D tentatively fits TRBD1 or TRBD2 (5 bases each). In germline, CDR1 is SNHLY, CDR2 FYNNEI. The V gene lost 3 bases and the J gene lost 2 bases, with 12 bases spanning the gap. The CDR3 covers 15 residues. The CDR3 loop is CASSDRQRVTDTQYF. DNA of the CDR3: TGTGCCAGCAGTGACAGACAGAGGGTCACAGATACGCAGTATTTT.

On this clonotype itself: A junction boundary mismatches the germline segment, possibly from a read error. CDR3 sequence reads: CSVPRHSGTLYF. The CDR3, as DNA: TGCAGCGTCCCTCGGCACAGCGGGACCCTGTACTTC. The chain employs TRBV29-1 and TRBJ2-5; 7 bases match TRBD2. Germline CDR1 reads SQVTM; CDR2 reads ANQGSEA. The CDR3 totals 12 residues.

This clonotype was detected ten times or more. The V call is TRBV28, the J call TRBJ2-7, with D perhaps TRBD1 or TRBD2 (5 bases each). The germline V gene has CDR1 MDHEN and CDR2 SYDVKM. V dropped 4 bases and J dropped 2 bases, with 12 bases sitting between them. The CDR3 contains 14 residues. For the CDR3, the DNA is TGTGCCAGCAGTTGGTTCAGGGAGACCTACGAGCAGTACTTC. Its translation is CASSWFRETYEQYF.

The CDR3 bases are TGCGCCAGCAGCTTGGGGGTTCCTGGGGCCAACGTCCTGACTTTC. Residues: CASSLGVPGANVLTF. The V and J genes are TRBV5-1 and TRBJ2-6, with no clear D. The germline V and J ends were trimmed by 0 bases and 2 bases, with 6 bases remaining between them. Germline CDR1 is SGHRS and CDR2 is YFSETQ. This CDR3 spans 15 amino acids.

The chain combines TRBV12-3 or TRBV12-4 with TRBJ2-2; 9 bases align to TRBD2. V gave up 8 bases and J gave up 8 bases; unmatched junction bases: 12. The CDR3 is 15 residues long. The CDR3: CASGNTGTSRGELFF. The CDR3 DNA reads TGTGCCAGCGGCAACACTGGGACTAGCAGGGGGGAGCTGTTTTTT.

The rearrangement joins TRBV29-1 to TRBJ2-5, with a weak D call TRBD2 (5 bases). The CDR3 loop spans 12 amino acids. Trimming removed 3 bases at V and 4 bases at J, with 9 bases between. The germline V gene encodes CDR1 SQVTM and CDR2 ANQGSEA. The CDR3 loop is CSVDSARETQYF. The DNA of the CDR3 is TGCAGCGTTGATAGCGCGCGAGAGACCCAGTACTTC.

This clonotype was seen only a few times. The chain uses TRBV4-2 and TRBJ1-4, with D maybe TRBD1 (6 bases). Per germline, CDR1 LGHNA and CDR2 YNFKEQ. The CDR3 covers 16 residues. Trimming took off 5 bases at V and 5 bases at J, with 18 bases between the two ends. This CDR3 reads CASSTTGEGINEKLFF. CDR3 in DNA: TGTGCCAGCAGCACGACAGGAGAGGGAATAAATGAAAAACTGTTTTTT.

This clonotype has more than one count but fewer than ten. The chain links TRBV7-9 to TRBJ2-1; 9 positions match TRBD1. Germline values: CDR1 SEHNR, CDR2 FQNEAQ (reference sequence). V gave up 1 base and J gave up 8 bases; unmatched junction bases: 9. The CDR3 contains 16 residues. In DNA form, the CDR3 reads TGTGCCAGCAGCTTAGGGGGACAGGGTCCCCAAGATGAGCAGTTCTTC. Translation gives CASSLGGQGPQDEQFF.

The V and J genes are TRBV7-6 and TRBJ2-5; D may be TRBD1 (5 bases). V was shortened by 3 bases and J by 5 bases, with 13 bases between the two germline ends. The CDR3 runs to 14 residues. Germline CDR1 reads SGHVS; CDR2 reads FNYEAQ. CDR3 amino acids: CASSFQGSRETQYF. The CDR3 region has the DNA TGTGCCAGCAGCTTCCAGGGTTCCCGGGAGACCCAGTACTTC.